This T cell receptor (beta chain) was sequenced in a study of blood T cell repertoires in COVID-19. Repertoires were generated with immunoSEQ multiplex PCR, while TCRdb's copy carries only in-frame clones and drops some. In the table there are about 180,000 clones, roughly 83% of which are singletons. Only one count was recorded for this clone. Trimming removed 8 bases at V and 4 bases at J, with 11 bases between. The CDR3 extends over 13 amino acids. Specimen: peripheral blood. The source is a woman in her 40s with COVID-19, enrolled during active disease. The chain combines TRBV12-3 or TRBV12-4 with TRBJ1-4; D is perhaps TRBD1 (5 bases). The CDR3 DNA follows: TGTGCCAGCGGAGACAGAGTTAATGAAAAACTGTTTTTT. The encoded protein is CASGDRVNEKLFF.